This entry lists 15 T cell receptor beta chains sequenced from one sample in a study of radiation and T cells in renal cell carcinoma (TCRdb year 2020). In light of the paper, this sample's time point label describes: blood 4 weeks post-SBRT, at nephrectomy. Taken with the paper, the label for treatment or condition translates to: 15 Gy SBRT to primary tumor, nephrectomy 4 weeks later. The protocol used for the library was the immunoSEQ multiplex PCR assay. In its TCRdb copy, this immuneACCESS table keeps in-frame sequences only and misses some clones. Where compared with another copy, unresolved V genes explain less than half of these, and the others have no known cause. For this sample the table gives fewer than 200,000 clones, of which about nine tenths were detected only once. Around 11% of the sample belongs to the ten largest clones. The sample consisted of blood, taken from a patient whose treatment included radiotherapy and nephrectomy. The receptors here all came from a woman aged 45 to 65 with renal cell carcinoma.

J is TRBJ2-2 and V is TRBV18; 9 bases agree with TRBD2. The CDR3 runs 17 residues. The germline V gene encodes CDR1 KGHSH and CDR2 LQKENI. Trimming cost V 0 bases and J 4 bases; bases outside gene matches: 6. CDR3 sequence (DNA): TGTGCCAGCTCACCACCGGGACTAGCCCGGGTCACCGGGGAGCTGTTTTTT. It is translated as CASSPPGLARVTGELFF.

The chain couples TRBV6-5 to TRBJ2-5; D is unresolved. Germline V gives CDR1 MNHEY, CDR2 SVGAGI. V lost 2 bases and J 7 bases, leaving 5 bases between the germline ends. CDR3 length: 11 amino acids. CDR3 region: CASSYQTTQYF. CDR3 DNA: TGTGCCAGCAGTTACCAGACGACCCAGTACTTC.

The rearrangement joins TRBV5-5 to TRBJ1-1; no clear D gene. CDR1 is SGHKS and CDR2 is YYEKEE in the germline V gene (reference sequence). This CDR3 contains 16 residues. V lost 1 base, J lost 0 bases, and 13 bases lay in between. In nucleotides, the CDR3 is TGTGCCAGCAGCTTGTTCAAGGGAGCGGTGAACACTGAAGCTTTCTTT. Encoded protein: CASSLFKGAVNTEAFF.

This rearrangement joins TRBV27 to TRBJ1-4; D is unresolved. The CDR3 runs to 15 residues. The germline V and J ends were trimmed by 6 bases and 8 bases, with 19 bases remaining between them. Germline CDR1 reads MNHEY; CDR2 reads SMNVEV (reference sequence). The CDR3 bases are TGTGCCAGCAGAAAACAGACCTCAAACCTAGAAAAACTGTTTTTT. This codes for CASRKQTSNLEKLFF.

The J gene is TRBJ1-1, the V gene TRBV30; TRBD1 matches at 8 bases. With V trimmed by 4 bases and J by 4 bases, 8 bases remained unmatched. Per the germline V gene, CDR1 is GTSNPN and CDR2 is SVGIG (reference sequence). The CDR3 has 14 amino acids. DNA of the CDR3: TGTGCCTGGACAAGACAGGGGTGGGGCACTGAAGCTTTCTTT. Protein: CAWTRQGWGTEAFF.

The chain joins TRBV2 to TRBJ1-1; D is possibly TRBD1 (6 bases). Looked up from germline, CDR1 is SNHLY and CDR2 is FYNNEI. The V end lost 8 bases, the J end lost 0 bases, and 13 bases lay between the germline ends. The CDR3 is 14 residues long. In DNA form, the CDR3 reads TGTGCCAGCGGGGGGGGCAGCTTGAACACTGAAGCTTTCTTT. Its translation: CASGGGSLNTEAFF.

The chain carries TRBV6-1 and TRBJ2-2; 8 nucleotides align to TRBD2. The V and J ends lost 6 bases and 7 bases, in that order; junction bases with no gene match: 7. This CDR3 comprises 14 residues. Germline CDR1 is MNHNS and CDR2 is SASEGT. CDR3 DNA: TGTGCCAGCAGATTTAGCGGGGAGGTCGGGGAGCTGTTTTTT. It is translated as CASRFSGEVGELFF.

The DNA of the CDR3 is TGTGCCAGCAGTTTACCGGGGAATTCTGGCTACACCTTC. Its protein product is CASSLPGNSGYTF. V and J are TRBV28 and TRBJ1-2; D unclear. Trimming removed 2 bases from V and 7 bases from J, with 11 bases in between. The CDR3 is made up of 13 amino acids. Germline CDR1 and CDR2: MDHEN and SYDVKM.

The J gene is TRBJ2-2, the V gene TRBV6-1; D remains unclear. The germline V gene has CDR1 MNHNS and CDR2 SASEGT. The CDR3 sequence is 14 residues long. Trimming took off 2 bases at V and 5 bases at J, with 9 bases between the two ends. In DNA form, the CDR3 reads TGTGCCAGCAGTGAACTATCTCTAACCGGGGAGCTGTTTTTT. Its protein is CASSELSLTGELFF.

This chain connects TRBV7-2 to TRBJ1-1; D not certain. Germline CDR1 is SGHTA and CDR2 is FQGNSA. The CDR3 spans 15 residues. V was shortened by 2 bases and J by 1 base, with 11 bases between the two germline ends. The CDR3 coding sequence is TGTGCCAGCAGCTTAATGGGAGGGCGGAACACTGAAGCTTTCTTT. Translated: CASSLMGGRNTEAFF.

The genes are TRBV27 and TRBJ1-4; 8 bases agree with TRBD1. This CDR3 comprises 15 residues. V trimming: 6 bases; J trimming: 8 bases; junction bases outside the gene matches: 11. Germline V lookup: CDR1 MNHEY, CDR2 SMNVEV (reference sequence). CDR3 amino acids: CASRRTGIVREKLFF. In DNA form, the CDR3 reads TGTGCCAGCAGGCGGACAGGGATTGTTCGGGAAAAACTGTTTTTT.

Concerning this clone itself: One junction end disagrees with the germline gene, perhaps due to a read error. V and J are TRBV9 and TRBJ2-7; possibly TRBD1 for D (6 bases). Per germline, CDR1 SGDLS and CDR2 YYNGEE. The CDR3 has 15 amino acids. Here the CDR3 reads CASSAAPSGTIQGNF. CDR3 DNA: TGTGCCAGCAGCGCGGCCCCTTCCGGGACAATCCAGGGTAACTTC. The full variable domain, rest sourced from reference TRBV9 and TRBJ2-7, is DSGVTQTPKHLITATGQRVTLRCSPRSGDLSVYWYQQSLDQGLQFLIQYYNGEERAKGNILERFSAQQFPDLHSELNLSSLELGDSALYFCASSAAPSGTIQGNFGPGTRLTVT.

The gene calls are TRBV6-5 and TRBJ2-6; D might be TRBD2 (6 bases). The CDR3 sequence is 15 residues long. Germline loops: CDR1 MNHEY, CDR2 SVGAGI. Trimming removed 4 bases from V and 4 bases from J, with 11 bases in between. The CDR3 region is CASSWGVGGANVLTF. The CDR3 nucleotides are TGTGCCAGCAGTTGGGGGGTTGGCGGGGCCAACGTCCTGACTTTC.

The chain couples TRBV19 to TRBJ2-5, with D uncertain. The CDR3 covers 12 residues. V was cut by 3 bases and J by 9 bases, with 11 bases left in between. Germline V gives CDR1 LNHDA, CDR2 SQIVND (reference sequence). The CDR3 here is CASSMGSESQYF. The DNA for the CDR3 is TGTGCCAGTAGTATGGGGTCGGAGTCCCAGTACTTC.

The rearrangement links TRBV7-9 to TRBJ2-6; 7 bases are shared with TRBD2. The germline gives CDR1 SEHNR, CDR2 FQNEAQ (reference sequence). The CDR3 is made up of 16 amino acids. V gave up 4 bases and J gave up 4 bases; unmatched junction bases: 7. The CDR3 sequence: CASSSPGGIGANVLTF. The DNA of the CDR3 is TGTGCCAGCAGCTCTCCCGGGGGGATAGGGGCCAACGTCCTGACTTTC. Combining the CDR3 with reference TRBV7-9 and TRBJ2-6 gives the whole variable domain DTGVSQNPRHKITKRGQNVTFRCDPISEHNRLYWYRQTLGQGPEFLTYFQNEAQLEKSRLLSDRFSAERPKGSFSTLEIQRTEQGDSAMYLCASSSPGGIGANVLTFGAGSRLTVL.